This record concerns one T cell receptor (beta chain) sequence. These data come from a study of T cells after somatic rescue of genetic block. V gave up 6 bases and J gave up 4 bases; unmatched junction bases: 0. Germline CDR1 MNHEY, CDR2 SVGAGI. The CDR3 length is 12 residues. Method: immunoSEQ multiplex PCR; TCRdb's copy keeps in-frame clones and lacks some. Of about 88,000 clones listed, 85% to 90% were seen once; the top ten hold roughly 1.7%. The receptor comes from a woman between 18 and 29 years old. Sequences were obtained from peripheral blood mononuclear cells (PBMCs). The chain is built from TRBV6-5 and TRBJ1-5; 7 bases line up with TRBD1. CDR3 sequence: CASSRGNQPQHF. CDR3 coding DNA: TGTGCCAGCAGCAGGGGGAATCAGCCCCAGCATTTT.